Each of the 30 T cell receptor beta chains below was sequenced from the same sample in a study of blood T cell repertoires in COVID-19. This table comes from immunoSEQ multiplex PCR, and its TCRdb copy is limited to in-frame clones, with some not included. Of approximately 210,000 clones listed, 83% are singletons. Material: peripheral blood. The source of these receptors is a man aged 50-60 years with active or convalescent COVID-19.

The chain has TRBV5-4 and TRBJ2-3, with no clear D. CDR3 length: 13 residues. Germline-derived CDR1 and CDR2 are SGHNT and YYREEE (reference sequence). V lost 1 base, J lost 5 bases, and 8 bases lay in between. The CDR3 is CASSLFGLDTQYF. The CDR3 bases are TGTGCCAGCAGCTTGTTTGGCTTAGATACGCAGTATTTT. Variable domain in full (rest from reference TRBV5-4 and TRBJ2-3): ETGVTQSPTHLIKTRGQQVTLRCSSQSGHNTVSWYQQALGQGPQFIFQYYREEENGRGNFPPRFSGLQFPNYSSELNVNALELDDSALYLCASSLFGLDTQYFGPGTRLTVL.

The rearrangement uses TRBV4-1 and TRBJ2-7, with D possibly being TRBD1 (5 bases). V lost 4 bases to trimming and J lost 3 bases, with 13 bases between them. The V gene's germline CDR1 is MGHRA and CDR2 YSYEKL. The CDR3 spans 14 residues. Here the CDR3 reads CASSREPGNYEQYF. Written as DNA, the CDR3 is TGCGCCAGCAGCCGGGAACCAGGGAACTACGAGCAGTACTTC.

This sequence joins TRBV7-9 and TRBJ2-7; 9 nucleotides align to TRBD1. CDR1 is SEHNR, CDR2 FQNEAQ, per germline (reference sequence). There are 14 residues in the CDR3. The V segment lost 4 bases and the J segment 5 bases; nucleotides outside the gene matches: 6. CDR3 loop: CASSYGTGRHEQYF. CDR3 nucleotides: TGTGCCAGCAGCTACGGGACAGGGAGACACGAGCAGTACTTC.

V and J are TRBV4-1 and TRBJ1-1; TRBD1 agrees at 7 bases. The V and J ends lost 0 bases and 1 base, in that order; junction bases with no gene match: 11. Germline CDR1 and CDR2: MGHRA and YSYEKL. The CDR3 length is 18 residues. The CDR3 loop is CASSQDYPGDSWNTEAFF. The CDR3 region has the DNA TGCGCCAGCAGCCAAGACTACCCTGGGGACAGTTGGAACACTGAAGCTTTCTTT.

The genes are TRBV14 and TRBJ2-7, with 9 bases matching TRBD1. The CDR3 runs to 15 residues. Per the germline V gene, CDR1 is SGHDN and CDR2 is FVKESK. V shed 6 bases, J shed 1 base, and the junction held 7 bases outside the gene matches. The CDR3, as DNA: TGTGCCAGCAGGATGACCGGGACAGGGTCCTACGAGCAGTACTTC. Residues: CASRMTGTGSYEQYF.

The J gene is TRBJ1-5, the V gene TRBV19; 7 positions match TRBD1. V was pared by 4 bases and J by 7 bases, with 10 bases of the junction left unmatched. This CDR3 region has 15 residues. The germline gives CDR1 LNHDA, CDR2 SQIVND (reference sequence). CDR3 region: CASSNLLTGNQPQHF. CDR3 bases: TGTGCCAGTAGTAATCTTTTGACAGGGAACCAGCCCCAGCATTTT.

This chain joins TRBV5-8 and TRBJ2-1, with 7 bases lining up with TRBD1. With V trimmed by 4 bases and J by 6 bases, 4 bases remained unmatched. In germline, CDR1 is SGHTS, CDR2 YDEGEE. The CDR3 is 13 amino acids. The CDR3 loop reads CASSTDRANEQFF. CDR3 DNA sequence: TGTGCCAGCAGCACTGACAGGGCCAATGAGCAGTTCTTC.

The chain couples TRBV3-1 (or the pseudogene TRBV3-2) to TRBJ2-1; 8 bases agree with TRBD2. V lost 0 bases and J lost 4; bases outside the gene matches: 5. CDR3 length: 16 amino acids. Looked up from germline, CDR1 is LGHDT and CDR2 is YNNKEL (reference sequence). CDR3 region: CASSQDGASGYNEQFF. The DNA of the CDR3 is TGTGCCAGCAGCCAAGATGGAGCTAGCGGGTACAATGAGCAGTTCTTC.

This clone is a singleton in its sample. J is TRBJ2-5 and V is TRBV5-1; D remains unclear. Trimming removed 1 base from V and 5 bases from J, with 12 bases in between. This CDR3 is built from 14 residues. CDR1 and CDR2 (germline): SGHRS, YFSETQ. The CDR3 reads CASSLTTSQETQYF. CDR3 DNA sequence: TGCGCCAGCAGCTTGACCACATCCCAGGAGACCCAGTACTTC.

This chain joins TRBV12-3 or TRBV12-4 and TRBJ1-2, with a possible D match to TRBD1 (5 bases). V lost 6 bases and J lost 2, with 10 bases in between. The CDR3 contains 13 residues. DNA of the CDR3: TGTGCCAGCAGGAGACAGCCCAACTATGGCTACACCTTC. Encoded protein: CASRRQPNYGYTF.

The V gene is TRBV7-9, the J gene TRBJ1-1, with a tentative D call TRBD1 (6 bases). Per germline, CDR1 SEHNR and CDR2 FQNEAQ (reference sequence). This CDR3 contains 16 residues. V shed 4 bases and J shed 0 bases, with 15 bases lying between them. CDR3 region: CASSSKGGRMNTEAFF. The CDR3 DNA is TGTGCCAGCAGCTCGAAAGGGGGTCGGATGAACACTGAAGCTTTCTTT. The full variable domain, its missing parts supplied by reference TRBV7-9 and TRBJ1-1, is DTGVSQNPRHKITKRGQNVTFRCDPISEHNRLYWYRQTLGQGPEFLTYFQNEAQLEKSRLLSDRFSAERPKGSFSTLEIQRTEQGDSAMYLCASSSKGGRMNTEAFFGQGTRLTVV.

This clone showed up many times. J is TRBJ2-7 and V is TRBV2, with 13 positions matching TRBD2. After removal of 5 bases from V and 4 bases from J, the junction contained 5 bases not matched to a gene. From germline, CDR1 is SNHLY and CDR2 FYNNEI. There are 15 residues in the CDR3. Here the CDR3 reads CASSRLAGGQYEQYF. The DNA of the CDR3 is TGTGCCAGCAGTAGACTAGCGGGAGGCCAGTACGAGCAGTACTTC.

The chain combines TRBV19 with TRBJ2-1; maybe TRBD1 (6 bases). Looked up from germline, CDR1 is LNHDA and CDR2 is SQIVND (reference sequence). V lost 7 bases and J lost 0, with 10 bases in between. The CDR3 sequence is 14 residues long. CDR3 in DNA: TGTGCCAGTAATACAGGGTCCTCCTACAATGAGCAGTTCTTC. This codes for CASNTGSSYNEQFF.

DNA for the CDR3: TGTGCCAGCAGTTATTCCGAGACGGGTAAGCAGTTCTTC. Translation: CASSYSETGKQFF. The V call is TRBV5-6, the J call TRBJ2-1; no definite D call. The CDR3 is made up of 13 amino acids. Germline loops: CDR1 SGHDT, CDR2 YYEEEE. V was cut by 5 bases and J by 11 bases, with 17 bases left in between.

This sequence joins TRBV29-1 and TRBJ1-1, with 7 positions matching TRBD1. V shed 4 bases and J 5 bases; nucleotides not matched to a gene: 4. CDR3 length equals 12 residues. CDR1 and CDR2 (germline): SQVTM, ANQGSEA. CDR3 region: CSVGNRGTEAFF. In DNA form, the CDR3 reads TGCAGCGTTGGCAACAGGGGAACTGAAGCTTTCTTT.

V usage is TRBV6-5 and J usage is TRBJ1-4; D perhaps matches TRBD1 (6 bases). Germline CDR1 is MNHEY and CDR2 is SVGAGI. V was pared by 10 bases and J by 4 bases, with 16 bases between. The CDR3 runs 14 residues. CDR3 DNA sequence: TGTGCCACGACCGGGGCAGGGGTTAATGAAAAACTGTTTTTT. It specifies CATTGAGVNEKLFF.

CDR3 bases: TGTGCCAGCAGTCTCCCCGGGACTACCAACCGAGGCGAGCAGTACTTC. Translating it yields CASSLPGTTNRGEQYF. The chain is built from TRBV28 and TRBJ2-7, with 7 positions matching TRBD2. Germline CDR1 MDHEN, CDR2 SYDVKM. J was trimmed by 6 bases and V by 5 bases; bases with no gene match: 16. The CDR3 has 16 amino acids.

The genes are TRBV18 and TRBJ1-1; no reliable D call. This CDR3 is built from 15 residues. The ends were cut back, 6 bases at V and 13 bases at J, with 27 bases in the middle. The germline CDR1 and CDR2 sequences are KGHSH and LQKENI. The CDR3 loop is CASSPGKDAPGKGFF. CDR3 sequence (DNA): TGTGCCAGCTCGCCCGGGAAAGATGCGCCGGGGAAGGGTTTCTTT.

The chain links TRBV3-1 (or the pseudogene TRBV3-2) to TRBJ2-1, with 12 bases aligning to TRBD2. The germline gives CDR1 LGHDT, CDR2 YNNKEL (reference sequence). CDR3 length: 14 residues. The ends lost 4 bases at V and 13 bases at J; junction bases unmatched: 8. Here the CDR3 reads CASSLQLAGGTQFF. The DNA of the CDR3 is TGTGCCAGCAGCCTCCAGCTAGCGGGAGGGACCCAGTTCTTC.

The genes are TRBV24-1 and TRBJ1-1, with TRBD1 as a possible D gene (5 bases). CDR3 length equals 13 residues. Trimming left V 9 bases short and J 6 bases short, with 16 bases between. Germline V gives CDR1 KGHDR, CDR2 SFDVKD. The CDR3 sequence: CATEDPGSSEAFF. The CDR3 DNA is TGTGCCACCGAAGACCCAGGGTCCTCTGAAGCTTTCTTT.

The chain recombines TRBV4-1 with TRBJ2-7; the match to TRBD2 covers 14 bases. Per the germline V gene, CDR1 is MGHRA and CDR2 is YSYEKL. CDR3 length equals 18 residues. The V gene end was trimmed by 4 bases and the J gene end by 2 bases; junction bases not matched to a gene: 10. CDR3 bases: TGCGCCAGCAGCCTCGACCCCGGGACTAGCGGGAGACCCTACGAGCAGTACTTC. It encodes CASSLDPGTSGRPYEQYF.

The J gene is TRBJ2-7, the V gene TRBV28; possible D gene TRBD2, 6 bases. The CDR3 loop spans 12 amino acids. V lost 5 bases and J lost 5, with 10 bases in between. The V gene's germline CDR1 is MDHEN and CDR2 SYDVKM. CDR3 nucleotide sequence: TGTGCCAGCAGTCCCGGGAGACACGAGCAGTACTTC. This sequence encodes CASSPGRHEQYF.

The rearrangement joins TRBV10-3 to TRBJ2-5; 10 bases line up with TRBD2. The germline CDR1 and CDR2 sequences are ENHRY and SYGVKD. The CDR3 loop spans 14 amino acids. With V trimmed by 7 bases and J by 5 bases, 7 bases remained unmatched. The CDR3 DNA reads TGTGCCATCAAGGGGACTAGCGAGGGCGAGACCCAGTACTTC. It yields the protein CAIKGTSEGETQYF.

The V and J genes are TRBV11-2 and TRBJ2-5; weak D call: TRBD1 (5 bases). Per the germline V gene, CDR1 is SGHAT and CDR2 is FQNNGV. V shed 6 bases and J shed 0 bases, with 14 bases lying between them. The CDR3 has 15 amino acids. The CDR3 DNA reads as TGTGCCAGCAGGCGTACTCCAGGGTACCAAGAGACCCAGTACTTC. Amino acid sequence: CASRRTPGYQETQYF.

This chain uses TRBV4-1 with TRBJ2-3; 7 nucleotides agree with TRBD2. The germline gives CDR1 MGHRA, CDR2 YSYEKL. After removal of 3 bases from V and 1 base from J, the junction contained 4 bases not matched to a gene. CDR3 length equals 15 residues. The CDR3 protein is CASSQREKGTDTQYF. CDR3 nucleotides: TGCGCCAGCAGCCAGCGGGAGAAGGGCACAGATACGCAGTATTTT.

This clone occurred once. The gene calls are TRBV23-1 and TRBJ2-1, with 8 bases matching TRBD2. TRBV23-1 is labeled an ORF, and its function is uncertain. This CDR3 contains 14 residues. The V gene end was trimmed by 4 bases and the J gene end by 8 bases; junction bases not matched to a gene: 7. The CDR3 sequence: CASSPGLATHEQFF. In DNA form, the CDR3 reads TGCGCCAGCAGTCCAGGACTAGCTACTCATGAGCAGTTCTTC.

V gene TRBV30 combines with J gene TRBJ1-2; no clear D. V was cut by 4 bases and J by 7 bases, with 13 bases left in between. Germline V lookup: CDR1 GTSNPN, CDR2 SVGIG (reference sequence). This CDR3 is 12 amino acids long. The CDR3 sequence: CAWKFAPGGYTF. In DNA form, the CDR3 reads TGTGCCTGGAAGTTTGCTCCGGGTGGCTACACCTTC.

This chain links TRBV2 with TRBJ2-1, with TRBD2 matching over 13 bases. Trimming at V came to 2 bases and at J to 7 bases, leaving 8 bases not matched to a gene. The CDR3 is 17 residues long. CDR1 and CDR2 from the germline V gene are SNHLY and FYNNEI. CDR3 loop: CASSESATSGRANEQFF. The CDR3, as DNA: TGTGCCAGCAGTGAATCCGCCACTAGCGGGAGGGCTAATGAGCAGTTCTTC.

The chain recombines TRBV3-1 (or the pseudogene TRBV3-2) with TRBJ2-3; 8 nucleotides match TRBD1. The CDR3 consists of 20 residues. CDR1 is LGHDT and CDR2 is YNNKEL in the germline V gene (reference sequence). Trimming at V came to 4 bases and at J to 4 bases, leaving 22 bases not matched to a gene. The CDR3 sequence is CASSPTVWTGFFRWSDTQYF. The CDR3 nucleotides read TGTGCCAGCAGCCCAACAGTTTGGACAGGGTTTTTTCGTTGGTCAGATACGCAGTATTTT.

This clone came up a few times. This chain joins TRBV28 and TRBJ2-7; D gene uncertain. CDR1 is MDHEN and CDR2 is SYDVKM in the germline V gene. V was trimmed by 5 bases and J by 7 bases, leaving 9 bases between them. The CDR3 loop spans 11 amino acids. The CDR3 sequence: CASSPLSEQYF. CDR3 in DNA: TGTGCCAGCAGTCCCCTGTCGGAGCAGTACTTC.